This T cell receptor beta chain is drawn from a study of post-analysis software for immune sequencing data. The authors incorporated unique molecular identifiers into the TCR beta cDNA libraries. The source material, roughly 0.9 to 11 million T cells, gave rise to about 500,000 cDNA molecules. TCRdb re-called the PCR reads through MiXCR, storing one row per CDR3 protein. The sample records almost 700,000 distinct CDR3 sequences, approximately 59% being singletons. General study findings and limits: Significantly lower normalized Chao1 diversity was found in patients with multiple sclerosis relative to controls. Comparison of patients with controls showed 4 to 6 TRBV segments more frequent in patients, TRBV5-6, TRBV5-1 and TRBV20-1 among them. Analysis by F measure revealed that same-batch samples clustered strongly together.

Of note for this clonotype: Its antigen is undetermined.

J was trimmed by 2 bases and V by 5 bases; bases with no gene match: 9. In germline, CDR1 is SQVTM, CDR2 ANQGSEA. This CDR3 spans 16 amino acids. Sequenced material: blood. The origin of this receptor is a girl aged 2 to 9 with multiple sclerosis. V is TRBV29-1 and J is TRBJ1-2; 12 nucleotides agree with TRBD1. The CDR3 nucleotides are TGCAGCGTTCTCCCGGGACAGGGGGCGTGGAACTATGGCTACACCTTC. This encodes CSVLPGQGAWNYGYTF.